The subject of this entry is one T cell receptor (beta chain). Here immunoSEQ multiplex PCR was the method, and the copy in TCRdb shows in-frame clones only, minus some. In the table there are around 120,000 clones, 84% of which are singletons. This record comes from a study of T cell responses to AZD1222 COVID-19 vaccine. Germline V gene lookup returns CDR1 SGHVS and CDR2 FNYEAQ. The CDR3 totals 13 residues. V was cut by 2 bases and J by 6 bases, with 10 bases left in between. The sequence was obtained from an adult who received the AZD1222 COVID-19 vaccine. The material was peripheral blood, obtained 28 days after the second AZD1222 dose. V is TRBV7-6 and J is TRBJ1-1; unclear D gene. The DNA of the CDR3 is TGTGCCAGCAGCTTATCGCGGTGGGCTGAAGCTTTCTTT. This sequence encodes CASSLSRWAEAFF.